These 4 T cell receptor beta chains were sequenced from one sample in a study of CD8 T cells in ankylosing spondylitis. The study, taken as a whole, reports: Made up of several highly homologous variants, a TCR beta motif appeared characteristic of ankylosing spondylitis blood.

TCRdb re-derived calls from the 5' RACE reads in MiXCR, one entry per CDR3 protein. The table shows under 450,000 distinct CDR3 sequences, with 15% to 20% occurring only once. Their cognate antigens are unknown. The sample comprised blood, either unsorted or a sorted T cell fraction (not recorded which). These receptors originate from a male donor with ankylosing spondylitis.

The CDR3 spells CASSWGLAGPSIREQYF. In DNA form, the CDR3 reads TGTGCCAGCAGCTGGGGACTAGCGGGACCCTCTATTAGGGAGCAGTACTTC. The chain employs TRBV28 and TRBJ2-7, with 13 positions matching TRBD2. CDR1 and CDR2 from the germline V gene are MDHEN and SYDVKM. The junction had 15 bases not matched to a gene; V was cut back by 6 bases and J by 7 bases. This CDR3 region has 17 residues. Variable domain in full (rest from reference TRBV28 and TRBJ2-7): DVKVTQSSRYLVKRTGEKVFLECVQDMDHENMFWYRQDPGLGLRLIYFSYDVKMKEKGDIPEGYSVSREKKERFSLILESASTNQTSMYLCASSWGLAGPSIREQYFGPGTRLTVT.

The sample holds a few counts of this clonotype. The chain uses TRBV4-2 and TRBJ2-1, with 11 bases aligning to TRBD2. Germline trimming cut 0 bases from V and 4 bases from J; bases unmatched to any gene: 5. This CDR3 spans 17 amino acids. The V gene's germline CDR1 is LGHNA and CDR2 YNFKEQ. The CDR3 here is CASSQDLAGGRYNEQFF. The DNA of the CDR3 is TGTGCCAGCAGCCAAGACCTAGCGGGGGGACGATACAATGAGCAGTTCTTC.

The gene calls are TRBV12-3 or TRBV12-4 and TRBJ2-7; D is possibly TRBD1 (6 bases). The CDR3 spans 15 residues. Trimming shortened V by 4 bases and J by 0 bases, and 13 bases separated the two germline ends. The CDR3 reads CASSSLGASSYEQYF. The DNA of the CDR3 is TGTGCCAGCAGTTCCCTGGGGGCGAGCTCCTACGAGCAGTACTTC.

This chain connects TRBV5-1 to TRBJ2-7, with a tentative D call TRBD2 (6 bases). Deletions cut 3 bases from V and 2 bases from J, with 15 bases between. This CDR3 comprises 15 residues. CDR1 is SGHRS, CDR2 YFSETQ, per germline. The chain's CDR3 is CASSWRGLPTYEQYF. The DNA of the CDR3 is TGCGCCAGCAGCTGGCGGGGACTTCCGACCTACGAGCAGTACTTC.